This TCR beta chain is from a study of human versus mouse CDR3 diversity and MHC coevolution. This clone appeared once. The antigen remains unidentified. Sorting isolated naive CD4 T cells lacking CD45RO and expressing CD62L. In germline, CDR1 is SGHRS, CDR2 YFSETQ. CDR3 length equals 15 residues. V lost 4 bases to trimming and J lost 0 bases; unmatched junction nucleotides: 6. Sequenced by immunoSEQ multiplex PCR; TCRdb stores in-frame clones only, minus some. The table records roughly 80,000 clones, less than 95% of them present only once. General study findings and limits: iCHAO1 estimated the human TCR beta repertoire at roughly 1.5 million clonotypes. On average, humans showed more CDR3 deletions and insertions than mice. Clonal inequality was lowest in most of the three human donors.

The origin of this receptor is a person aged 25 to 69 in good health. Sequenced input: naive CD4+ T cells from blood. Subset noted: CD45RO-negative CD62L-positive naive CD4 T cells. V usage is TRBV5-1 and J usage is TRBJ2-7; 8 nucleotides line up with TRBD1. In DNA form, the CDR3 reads TGCGCCAGCAGCAGGGGACAGGCTCACTCCTACGAGCAGTACTTC. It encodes CASSRGQAHSYEQYF.